The T cell receptor (beta chain) under discussion was sequenced for a study of breast tumors, draining lymph nodes, adjacent tissues. Study-level results: The lymph node origin of tumor T cells was framed as consistent with a hypothesis, not demonstrated. Tumors had less TCR diversity than lymph nodes, more than nontumor tissue.

This clonotype has only a few counts. Its antigen remains unknown. A read error may be the cause here, since a much bigger clone is one base away. Here the CDR3 omits its conserved ending phenylalanine or tryptophan, so a read error is the likely source. Breast cancer patients provided tissue from their axillary draining lymph nodes. In TCRdb, the multiplex PCR reads were re-called with MiXCR into one record per CDR3 protein. This sample has some 100,000 distinct CDR3 sequences; about 20% occur once, and the top ten carry approximately 1.3%. The CDR3 is made up of 14 amino acids. V gave up 4 bases and J gave up 6 bases, with 10 bases separating them. Germline CDR1 is SGHDN and CDR2 is FVKESK.

The chain joins TRBV14 to TRBJ1-6, with D unresolved. The receptor comes from a female donor with breast cancer. Some clones in this sample may be carry-over from other donors' samples. Sequences were obtained from axillary lymph node tissue. CDR3 in amino acids: CASSRRARNSPLHS. As DNA, the CDR3 is TGTGCCAGCAGCCGTCGGGCGCGTAATTCACCCCTCCACTCT.